A single sample gave rise to the 25 T cell receptor beta chains below, sequenced in a study of blood T cell repertoires in COVID-19. Some clones are missing from TCRdb's copy, which holds only in-frame ones; the method was immunoSEQ multiplex PCR. The sample has around 370,000 clones; roughly 86% are singletons. Sequencing used peripheral blood. All receptors come from a woman between 65 and 79 years old with COVID-19, enrolled during active disease.

This chain joins TRBV15 and TRBJ2-7; D possibly corresponds to TRBD1 (5 bases). The germline V gene has CDR1 LNHNV and CDR2 YYDKDF (reference sequence). Between the trimmed V and J ends, which lost 1 base and 0 bases, there was a span of 10 bases. This CDR3 has 15 residues. The CDR3 nucleotides are TGTGCCACCAGCAGAGCCCAGGACACCTCCTACGAGCAGTACTTC. Protein product: CATSRAQDTSYEQYF.

The chain is built from TRBV5-1 and TRBJ1-1; 9 bases are a match to TRBD1. The CDR3 runs to 15 residues. CDR1 and CDR2 (germline): SGHRS, YFSETQ. The V gene end was trimmed by 4 bases and the J gene end by 5 bases; junction bases not matched to a gene: 9. Here the CDR3 reads CASSRTGGRETEAFF. As DNA, the CDR3 is TGCGCCAGCAGCAGAACAGGGGGCAGGGAGACTGAAGCTTTCTTT.

The chain is built from TRBV28 and TRBJ2-7; 8 nucleotides match TRBD2. The V gene end was trimmed by 5 bases and the J gene end by 3 bases; junction bases not matched to a gene: 12. Germline values: CDR1 MDHEN, CDR2 SYDVKM. The CDR3 is 16 residues long. CDR3 nucleotides: TGTGCCAGCAGTCTTGAAGCCGGAGCGGGGGACTACGAGCAGTACTTC. The encoded protein is CASSLEAGAGDYEQYF.

The CDR3 here is CASSLFDRTSYEQYF. Written as DNA, the CDR3 is TGTGCCAGCAGCCTATTTGACAGAACCTCCTACGAGCAGTACTTC. V usage is TRBV3-1 (or the pseudogene TRBV3-2) and J usage is TRBJ2-7, with D perhaps TRBD1 (5 bases). CDR3 length equals 15 residues. Trimming took 4 bases from V and 0 from J, leaving 13 bases between them. Germline V gene sequence: CDR1 LGHDT, CDR2 YNNKEL (reference sequence).

The V call is TRBV6-5, the J call TRBJ2-4, with no clear D. This CDR3 is built from 15 residues. Between the trimmed V and J ends, which lost 2 bases and 1 base, there was a span of 9 bases. CDR1 and CDR2 from the germline V gene are MNHEY and SVGAGI. The CDR3 here is CASSYRQTAKNIQYF. CDR3 nucleotide sequence: TGTGCCAGCAGTTACAGACAAACGGCCAAAAACATTCAGTACTTC.

The chain couples TRBV3-1 (or the pseudogene TRBV3-2) to TRBJ2-3; weak D call: TRBD2 (7 bases). Germline lookup yields CDR1 LGHDT and CDR2 YNNKEL (reference sequence). Trimming removed 2 bases from V and 3 bases from J, with 15 bases in between. The CDR3 is made up of 16 amino acids. The CDR3 protein is CASSQRGGGGTDTQYF. Written as DNA, the CDR3 is TGTGCCAGCAGCCAAAGAGGGGGGGGCGGAACAGATACGCAGTATTTT.

The rearrangement uses TRBV28 and TRBJ1-1; D perhaps matches TRBD1 (6 bases). Trimming removed 6 bases at V and 12 bases at J, with 17 bases between. CDR3 length equals 12 residues. Germline V gene data show CDR1 as MDHEN and CDR2 as SYDVKM. CDR3 sequence reads: CASSQLDSQSFF. The CDR3 coding sequence is TGTGCCAGCAGCCAACTGGACAGCCAATCTTTCTTT. The whole variable domain, filled in from reference TRBV28 and TRBJ1-1, reads DVKVTQSSRYLVKRTGEKVFLECVQDMDHENMFWYRQDPGLGLRLIYFSYDVKMKEKGDIPEGYSVSREKKERFSLILESASTNQTSMYLCASSQLDSQSFFGQGTRLTVV.

The rearrangement links TRBV5-6 to TRBJ2-3; D is unclear. This CDR3 is 14 amino acids long. Germline CDR1 and CDR2: SGHDT and YYEEEE. V was trimmed by 6 bases and J by 0 bases, leaving 11 bases between them. The CDR3 sequence: CASTDATSTDTQYF. The CDR3 nucleotides read TGTGCCAGCACGGATGCGACTAGCACAGATACGCAGTATTTT.

The gene calls are TRBV11-2 and TRBJ2-5; 14 positions agree with TRBD2. CDR1 and CDR2 from the germline V gene are SGHAT and FQNNGV. V shed 5 bases and J 2 bases; nucleotides not matched to a gene: 4. This CDR3 is built from 16 residues. The chain's CDR3 is CASSLGLAGAQETQYF. CDR3 sequence (DNA): TGTGCCAGCAGCCTGGGACTAGCGGGGGCACAAGAGACCCAGTACTTC.

This chain joins TRBV14 and TRBJ1-1; maybe TRBD1 (6 bases). The V and J ends lost 6 bases and 2 bases respectively, with 13 bases between them. Germline values: CDR1 SGHDN, CDR2 FVKESK. The length of the CDR3 is 14 residues. The CDR3: CASRKGGGNTEAFF. The CDR3 DNA reads as TGTGCCAGCAGGAAAGGGGGGGGAAACACTGAAGCTTTCTTT.

V and J are TRBV19 and TRBJ1-1; D unresolved. CDR1 LNHDA and CDR2 SQIVND come from the germline V gene (reference sequence). This CDR3 spans 15 amino acids. V was shortened by 2 bases and J by 4 bases, with 14 bases between the two germline ends. DNA for the CDR3: TGTGCCAGTAGTATACTCAGTGTGAGGAGCACTGAAGCTTTCTTT. It encodes CASSILSVRSTEAFF. Full variable domain (outside the CDR3, taken from reference TRBV19 and TRBJ1-1): DGGITQSPKYLFRKEGQNVTLSCEQNLNHDAMYWYRQDPGQGLRLIYYSQIVNDFQKGDIAEGYSVSREKKESFPLTVTSAQKNPTAFYLCASSILSVRSTEAFFGQGTRLTVV.

The J gene is TRBJ2-7, the V gene TRBV14, with 7 nucleotides matching TRBD1. CDR1 and CDR2 from the germline V gene are SGHDN and FVKESK. V trimming: 0 bases; J trimming: 2 bases; junction bases outside the gene matches: 13. This CDR3 spans 18 amino acids. This CDR3 reads CASSQEFAEQGFAYEQYF. Written as DNA, the CDR3 is TGTGCCAGCAGCCAAGAATTTGCAGAACAGGGGTTCGCCTACGAGCAGTACTTC.

This clone was observed a few times. The chain uses TRBV5-4 and TRBJ2-2; D might be TRBD2 (6 bases). Trimming left V 0 bases short and J 4 bases short, with 13 bases between. Germline assignment: CDR1 SGHNT and CDR2 YYREEE (reference sequence). This CDR3 region has 16 residues. The CDR3 reads CASSLAGGRSTGELFF. CDR3 coding DNA: TGTGCCAGCAGCTTGGCCGGGGGAAGGAGCACCGGGGAGCTGTTTTTT.

The chain has TRBV18 and TRBJ1-2; 9 bases agree with TRBD1. This CDR3 comprises 14 residues. From germline, CDR1 is KGHSH and CDR2 LQKENI. V dropped 5 bases and J dropped 3; count of bases not matched to a gene: 4. CDR3 protein: CASSSDRGYYGYTF. Written as DNA, the CDR3 is TGTGCCAGCTCATCGGACAGGGGATACTATGGCTACACCTTC.

V is TRBV7-8 and J is TRBJ2-4; 13 bases are a match to TRBD2. V gave up 3 bases and J gave up 1 base; unmatched junction bases: 15. Germline values: CDR1 SGHVS, CDR2 FQNEAQ. The CDR3 has 21 residues. In DNA form, the CDR3 reads TGTGCCAGCAGCTTCCCTCGGACTAGCGGGGGCCCAGAAGGGGCCAAAAACATTCAGTACTTC. Protein sequence: CASSFPRTSGGPEGAKNIQYF.

This chain links TRBV30 with TRBJ1-2; D gene ambiguous. The ends were cut back, 4 bases at V and 6 bases at J, with 15 bases in the middle. The CDR3 loop spans 13 amino acids. CDR1 and CDR2 from the germline V gene are GTSNPN and SVGIG (reference sequence). CDR3 bases: TGTGCCTGGAACGATCGGGGAAATGATGGCTACACCTTC. It translates to CAWNDRGNDGYTF.

V and J are TRBV6-5 and TRBJ1-1; 7 nucleotides align to TRBD1. J gave up 2 bases and V 5 bases, and 2 bases lay outside the gene matches. This CDR3 is built from 13 residues. CDR1 is MNHEY, CDR2 SVGAGI, per germline. The CDR3 reads CASSRDSNTEAFF. The DNA for the CDR3 is TGTGCCAGCAGTCGGGACAGCAACACTGAAGCTTTCTTT.

The V and J genes are TRBV4-1 and TRBJ1-2; no definite D call. Trimming stripped 0 bases from V and 7 bases from J, with 15 bases between. CDR3 length: 15 residues. Per the germline V gene, CDR1 is MGHRA and CDR2 is YSYEKL. CDR3 sequence: CASSQEWAGSSGYTF. The CDR3 bases are TGCGCCAGCAGCCAAGAGTGGGCGGGGAGCAGTGGCTACACCTTC.

The chain employs TRBV6-5 and TRBJ1-2, with TRBD1 identical over 7 bases. Unmatched junction bases numbered 3, after V lost 10 bases and J lost 1 base. This CDR3 region has 12 residues. CDR1 and CDR2 (germline): MNHEY, SVGAGI. This CDR3 is CATRDSNYGYTF. In DNA, the CDR3 is TGTGCCACCCGGGACAGTAACTATGGCTACACCTTC.

The table lists this clone with a count of one. The genes are TRBV7-2 and TRBJ2-5, with 8 bases fitting TRBD1. Per germline, CDR1 SGHTA and CDR2 FQGNSA. With V trimmed by 3 bases and J by 4 bases, 7 bases remained unmatched. The length of the CDR3 is 15 residues. CDR3 amino acids: CASSFDRGTGETQYF. The CDR3 coding sequence is TGTGCCAGCAGCTTTGACAGGGGAACGGGAGAGACCCAGTACTTC.

This chain links TRBV12-3 or TRBV12-4 with TRBJ1-2; D call uncertain. V was cut by 6 bases and J by 3 bases, with 5 bases left in between. There are 11 residues in the CDR3. CDR3 sequence reads: CASSRDYGYTF. CDR3 DNA: TGTGCCAGCAGCCGGGACTATGGCTACACCTTC.

In this sample, this clone turned up a few times. The rearrangement joins TRBV6-6 to TRBJ2-6; D remains unclear. V shed 6 bases and J shed 0 bases, with 6 bases lying between them. The CDR3 is 14 amino acids. Per the germline V gene, CDR1 is MNHNY and CDR2 is SVGAGI (reference sequence). In DNA form, the CDR3 reads TGTGCCAGCAGAGATAGCTCTGGGGCCAACGTCCTGACTTTC. Its translation: CASRDSSGANVLTF.

The rearrangement joins TRBV5-1 to TRBJ1-2, with 7 bases fitting TRBD1. This CDR3 is built from 14 residues. Per germline, CDR1 SGHRS and CDR2 YFSETQ. The trim removed 4 bases at V and 7 bases at J, leaving 10 bases unmatched. DNA of the CDR3: TGCGCCAGCAGCAACCAATTAGGGGGCTGTGGCTACACCTTC. Protein: CASSNQLGGCGYTF.

The genes are TRBV27 and TRBJ1-1, with 11 bases matching TRBD1. V was clipped by 7 bases and J by 6 bases; unmatched bases: 4. The germline CDR1 and CDR2 sequences are MNHEY and SMNVEV (reference sequence). This CDR3 is 13 amino acids long. CDR3 sequence: CASTRGQGAEAFF. The CDR3, as DNA: TGTGCCAGCACGAGGGGACAGGGGGCTGAAGCTTTCTTT.

This clone was found once. J is TRBJ1-2 and V is TRBV10-2, with a tentative D call TRBD1 (6 bases). V lost 2 bases, J lost 4 bases, and 11 bases lay in between. In germline, CDR1 is WSHSY, CDR2 SAAADI. The CDR3 runs 14 residues. CDR3 sequence reads: CASSETGSSYGYTF. In nucleotides, the CDR3 is TGCGCCAGCAGTGAGACAGGGAGTTCCTATGGCTACACCTTC.